Each of the 2 T cell receptor beta chains below was sequenced from the same sample in a study of blood T cell repertoires in COVID-19. The table came from immunoSEQ multiplex PCR; TCRdb's copy has only in-frame clones and leaves some out. The table includes 300,000 to 350,000 clones, about 91% detected once. Specimen: peripheral blood. These receptors were collected from a man under 40 with COVID-19, enrolled during active disease.

This chain uses TRBV4-2 with TRBJ2-7, with D unresolved. Germline CDR1 and CDR2: LGHNA and YNFKEQ. The length of the CDR3 is 14 residues. The V end lost 0 bases, the J end lost 3 bases, and 9 bases lay between the germline ends. In nucleotides, the CDR3 is TGTGCCAGCAGCCAAGATCTTCAGGACTACGAGCAGTACTTC. The encoded protein is CASSQDLQDYEQYF.

The chain is built from TRBV19 and TRBJ1-2; a possible D gene is TRBD1 (6 bases). Trimming took off 4 bases at V and 0 bases at J, with 15 bases between the two ends. Germline V lookup: CDR1 LNHDA, CDR2 SQIVND (reference sequence). The CDR3 extends over 16 amino acids. The CDR3 here is CASSTAPGHPNYGYTF. The CDR3 DNA reads TGTGCCAGTAGTACAGCCCCGGGACACCCTAACTATGGCTACACCTTC.